This passage covers 30 T cell receptor beta chains from one sample sequenced in a study of neurological immune-mediated disorders. TCRdb re-called the 5' RACE reads through MiXCR, storing one row per CDR3 protein. The sample shows 40,000 to 50,000 distinct CDR3 sequences, 2% to 2.5% of them seen only once. The specimen was PBMCs. These TCRs come from a man younger than 45 with multiple sclerosis.

This clonotype was recorded at least ten times. The V gene is TRBV6-5, the J gene TRBJ2-3; no reliable D call. The CDR3 extends over 16 amino acids. Trimming pared 4 bases from V and 3 bases from J, leaving 17 bases between. Looked up from germline, CDR1 is MNHEY and CDR2 is SVGAGI. This CDR3 is CASSSLGKGTTDTQYF. DNA for the CDR3: TGTGCCAGCAGTTCCCTAGGAAAGGGAACAACAGATACGCAGTATTTT.

This clonotype occurred many times. J is TRBJ2-2 and V is TRBV5-5; 9 bases agree with TRBD2. With V trimmed by 0 bases and J by 3 bases, 6 bases remained unmatched. CDR3 size: 17 residues. Looked up from germline, CDR1 is SGHKS and CDR2 is YYEKEE (reference sequence). This chain's CDR3 is CASSLVPSGTHTGELFF. The CDR3 DNA reads as TGTGCCAGCAGCTTGGTCCCTAGCGGGACCCACACCGGGGAGCTGTTTTTT.

This clonotype was observed many times. V is TRBV6-5 and J is TRBJ2-1; 10 bases line up with TRBD2. Germline CDR1 and CDR2: MNHEY and SVGAGI. There are 15 residues in the CDR3. With 0 bases clipped from V and 7 bases from J, the junction kept 3 bases outside the gene matches. CDR3 nucleotides: TGTGCCAGCAGTTACTCGCCTAGCGGGAGAAATGAGCAGTTCTTC. As protein: CASSYSPSGRNEQFF.

This clonotype was seen many times. The chain combines TRBV10-2 with TRBJ1-4; no definite D call. CDR1 WSHSY and CDR2 SAAADI come from the germline V gene. With 8 bases removed from V and 8 bases from J, the gap between germline ends came to 18 bases. The CDR3 totals 14 residues. The DNA of the CDR3 is TGCGCCAGCCGGGCCGGGCGGGAGCGAGAAAAACTGTTTTTT. Residues: CASRAGREREKLFF.

This clonotype is categorized as medium-sized. The V gene is TRBV6-4, the J gene TRBJ2-3; 8 bases agree with TRBD2. The trim removed 3 bases at V and 1 base at J, leaving 0 bases unmatched. Germline assignment: CDR1 MRHNA and CDR2 SNTAGT. The CDR3 totals 14 residues. The CDR3, as DNA: TGTGCCAGCAGTGAGCGGGGGGGCACAGATACGCAGTATTTT. It codes for CASSERGGTDTQYF.

This clonotype was recorded at least ten times. The chain couples TRBV7-2 to TRBJ2-7; D is tentatively TRBD1 or TRBD2 (5 bases each). The CDR3 spans 16 residues. Trimming left V 5 bases short and J 5 bases short, with 22 bases between. Per the germline V gene, CDR1 is SGHTA and CDR2 is FQGNSA. The DNA of the CDR3 is TGTGCCAGCAGCCATGGGGGTTGGGGCGGTGGGAACGAGCAGTACTTC. Its protein is CASSHGGWGGGNEQYF.

Ten or more counts support this clonotype. The DNA for the CDR3 is TGTGCCAGCAGGCCGAATAAGGGTAGTGAAGCTTTCTTT. It encodes CASRPNKGSEAFF. V is TRBV12-3 or TRBV12-4 and J is TRBJ1-1; D uncertain. The CDR3 is made up of 13 amino acids. V was clipped by 6 bases and J by 7 bases, with 15 bases between them.

This clonotype was found many times. V usage is TRBV7-2 and J usage is TRBJ1-1; weak D call: TRBD1 (5 bases). Trimming cost V 1 base and J 5 bases, with 14 bases left between them. The length of the CDR3 is 15 residues. Germline CDR1 SGHTA, CDR2 FQGNSA. As DNA, the CDR3 is TGTGCCAGCAGCTTAGAGTGGGAGGGGTGGACTGAAGCTTTCTTT. Translating it yields CASSLEWEGWTEAFF.

This clonotype was seen repeatedly, ten times or more. Here the CDR3 reads CASSLVSAGLRNEQFF. In nucleotides, the CDR3 is TGTGCCAGCAGCTTAGTCAGTGCAGGTCTTAGGAATGAGCAGTTCTTC. The chain has TRBV7-3 and TRBJ2-1, with D unclear. Germline V gene data show CDR1 as SGHTA and CDR2 as FQGTGA. The CDR3 runs 16 residues. V was trimmed by 2 bases and J by 7 bases, leaving 18 bases between them.

Many counts were recorded for this clonotype. The chain combines TRBV7-9 with TRBJ2-5, with 9 bases aligning to TRBD1. The CDR3 is 14 residues long. Germline values: CDR1 SEHNR, CDR2 FQNEAQ (reference sequence). The ends lost 6 bases at V and 5 bases at J; junction bases unmatched: 7. The CDR3 region is CASSLTGGAETQYF. In nucleotides, the CDR3 is TGTGCCAGCAGTCTTACAGGGGGCGCGGAGACCCAGTACTTC.

This clonotype was detected many times. V is TRBV5-1 and J is TRBJ2-1; maybe TRBD2 (6 bases). The CDR3 has 14 residues. Germline V gene sequence: CDR1 SGHRS, CDR2 YFSETQ. The V and J ends lost 6 bases and 5 bases respectively, with 15 bases between them. The CDR3 region is CASNPGSFDNEQFF. The CDR3 DNA follows: TGCGCCAGCAATCCCGGGAGTTTCGACAATGAGCAGTTCTTC.

This clonotype was counted between two and nine times. Since a much larger clone is just one base distant, this may be a read error. This rearrangement joins TRBV5-1 to TRBJ1-5, with D possibly being TRBD1 (5 bases). This CDR3 spans 13 amino acids. Germline V gives CDR1 SGHRS, CDR2 YFSETQ. The CDR3 nucleotides are TGCGCCAGCAGTAAGGGGACTAATCAGCACCAGCATTTT. It codes for CASSKGTNQHQHF.

In this sample, this clonotype turned up many times. The rearrangement joins TRBV5-6 to TRBJ2-7, with D maybe TRBD2 (6 bases). The CDR3 sequence is 15 residues long. V lost 4 bases to trimming and J lost 2 bases, with 16 bases between them. The germline V gene encodes CDR1 SGHDT and CDR2 YYEEEE. In DNA form, the CDR3 reads TGTGCCAGCAGCGGGGGACTCTCCAGCCCCTACGAGCAGTACTTC. Translating it yields CASSGGLSSPYEQYF.

As for this clonotype: A read error is likely, as this CDR3 ends without the conserved phenylalanine or tryptophan. The chain has TRBV29-1 and TRBJ2-6; D remains ambiguous. The CDR3 totals 14 residues. The germline V and J ends were trimmed by 3 bases and 0 bases, with 6 bases remaining between them. Germline V gives CDR1 SQVTM, CDR2 ANQGSEA. The CDR3 here is CSVDRGSGANVLTC. CDR3 nucleotide sequence: TGCAGCGTTGATAGAGGCTCTGGGGCCAACGTCCTGACTTGC.

This clonotype was counted ten times or more. V usage is TRBV20-1 and J usage is TRBJ1-1; D is unclear. This CDR3 has 12 amino acids. CDR1 is DFQATT, CDR2 SNEGSKA, per germline (reference sequence). The V end lost 0 bases, the J end lost 4 bases, and 6 bases lay between the germline ends. CDR3 region: CSAREAGTEAFF. The CDR3 DNA is TGCAGTGCTAGAGAGGCCGGCACTGAAGCTTTCTTT.

This clonotype was seen repeatedly, ten times or more. The chain recombines TRBV4-1 with TRBJ1-2; D ambiguous. Looked up from germline, CDR1 is MGHRA and CDR2 is YSYEKL. The CDR3 runs 17 residues. The V gene lost 3 bases and the J gene lost 4 bases, with 21 bases spanning the gap. CDR3 amino acids: CASSHEGVGLTAYGYTF. CDR3 coding DNA: TGCGCCAGCAGCCACGAGGGCGTGGGTCTCACTGCCTATGGCTACACCTTC.

There are many counts of this clonotype. The rearrangement links TRBV5-1 to TRBJ1-6; D call uncertain. Germline V CDR1 and CDR2: SGHRS, YFSETQ. The CDR3 is 14 residues long. V was pared by 0 bases and J by 5 bases, with 6 bases between. As DNA, the CDR3 is TGCGCCAGCAGCTTGGTCCAGGATAATTCACCCCTCCACTTT. This sequence encodes CASSLVQDNSPLHF.

This clonotype was counted ten times or more. The genes are TRBV20-1 and TRBJ2-1; 7 bases agree with TRBD2. The CDR3 consists of 11 residues. The V gene's germline CDR1 is DFQATT and CDR2 SNEGSKA (reference sequence). The V segment lost 7 bases and the J segment 8 bases; nucleotides outside the gene matches: 5. CDR3 DNA: TGCAGTGGACTAGCAACGCATGAGCAGTTCTTC. Protein product: CSGLATHEQFF.

In the case of this clonotype: A much larger clone lies one base from this, so it may be a read error. The chain couples TRBV21-1 to TRBJ2-4; the listed D gene, TRBD1, was not tested against the DNA. TRBV21-1 is a pseudogene locus. The CDR3 extends over 12 amino acids. This chain's CDR3 is CDSRVGQRIQYF. CDR3 sequence (DNA): TGTGACAGCCGCGTCGGACAGAGGATTCAGTACTTC.

This clonotype was seen at least ten times. The chain couples TRBV28 to TRBJ2-3; 7 positions agree with TRBD2. The CDR3 contains 14 residues. V shed 6 bases, J shed 5 bases, and the junction held 8 bases outside the gene matches. Germline CDR1 is MDHEN and CDR2 is SYDVKM. The CDR3 bases are TGTGCCAGCAGCCCCGGGGGGAGCGGAGATACGCAGTATTTT. Amino acids: CASSPGGSGDTQYF. Complete variable domain (other parts from reference TRBV28 and TRBJ2-3): DVKVTQSSRYLVKRTGEKVFLECVQDMDHENMFWYRQDPGLGLRLIYFSYDVKMKEKGDIPEGYSVSREKKERFSLILESASTNQTSMYLCASSPGGSGDTQYFGPGTRLTVL.

This clonotype showed up many times. This chain links TRBV4-2 with TRBJ1-1; the D is unclear. CDR3 length: 13 amino acids. Germline lookup yields CDR1 LGHNA and CDR2 YNFKEQ. V was shortened by 1 base and J by 1 base, with 4 bases between the two germline ends. In nucleotides, the CDR3 is TGTGCCAGCAGCCAAGTAACGAACACTGAAGCTTTCTTT. It encodes CASSQVTNTEAFF.

This clonotype was seen repeatedly, ten times or more. The chain employs TRBV6-5 and TRBJ2-1; TRBD2 agrees at 15 bases. Germline V gene sequence: CDR1 MNHEY, CDR2 SVGAGI. The CDR3 runs to 17 residues. V lost 1 base, J lost 9 bases, and 7 bases stayed unmatched. The CDR3, as DNA: TGTGCCAGCAGTTACTTGTGGACTAGCGGGAGGGCCATTGAGCAGTTCTTC. Translating it yields CASSYLWTSGRAIEQFF.

The sample holds many counts of this clonotype. V usage is TRBV5-1 and J usage is TRBJ1-1; D gene uncertain. This CDR3 has 12 amino acids. Germline CDR1 reads SGHRS; CDR2 reads YFSETQ. V lost 2 bases and J 2 bases, leaving 4 bases between the germline ends. DNA for the CDR3: TGCGCCAGCAGCTTTGGCAACACTGAAGCTTTCTTT. This encodes CASSFGNTEAFF. The whole variable domain, remainder taken from reference TRBV5-1 and TRBJ1-1, is KAGVTQTPRYLIKTRGQQVTLSCSPISGHRSVSWYQQTPGQGLQFLFEYFSETQRNKGNFPGRFSGRQFSNSRSEMNVSTLELGDSALYLCASSFGNTEAFFGQGTRLTVV.

With respect to this clonotype: The DNA is left out, because the CDR3 cannot be placed on it with certainty; the CDR3 is given as TCRdb lists it. The chain employs TRBV2 and TRBJ2-3; TRBD2, the table's D call, was not compared with the DNA. Germline CDR1 and CDR2: SNHLY and FYNNEI. The CDR3 adds up to 20 amino acids, both ends counted. The CDR3 sequence is CACSARDPLAGSTSTDTQYF.

The sample holds many counts of this clonotype. This chain connects TRBV19 to TRBJ2-3, with D unclear. This CDR3 is built from 16 residues. V lost 2 bases and J 1 base, leaving 13 bases between the germline ends. Germline CDR1 reads LNHDA; CDR2 reads SQIVND (reference sequence). CDR3 coding DNA: TGTGCCAGTAGTATAAGGTCTTCTCGTGGCACAGATACGCAGTATTTT. It specifies CASSIRSSRGTDTQYF.

This clonotype was detected ten times or more. The gene calls are TRBV3-1 and TRBJ2-5; no clear D gene. Per germline, CDR1 LGHDT and CDR2 YNNKEL (reference sequence). There are 11 residues in the CDR3. Trimming removed 4 bases from V and 1 base from J, with 1 base in between. The CDR3 nucleotides read TGTGCCAGCAGCCTCCAAGAGACCCAGTACTTC. Translating it yields CASSLQETQYF.

Many counts were recorded for this clonotype. The chain recombines TRBV20-1 with TRBJ2-3; 9 bases fit TRBD2. V lost 6 bases, J lost 4 bases, and 11 bases stayed unmatched. Germline CDR1 DFQATT, CDR2 SNEGSKA (reference sequence). CDR3 length: 15 residues. This CDR3 reads CSAFSPSGGPDTQYF. As DNA, the CDR3 is TGCAGTGCCTTCAGCCCCAGCGGGGGGCCAGATACGCAGTATTTT.

This clonotype was counted ten times or more. The J gene is TRBJ2-7, the V gene TRBV7-3; 8 positions agree with TRBD2. V lost 2 bases, J lost 2 bases, and 11 bases stayed unmatched. The length of the CDR3 is 17 residues. The germline V gene encodes CDR1 SGHTA and CDR2 FQGTGA. The CDR3 spells CASSLLAGHQGPYEQYF. The CDR3 region has the DNA TGTGCCAGCAGCTTACTAGCGGGTCATCAAGGCCCCTACGAGCAGTACTTC.

This clonotype was recorded many times. The gene calls are TRBV29-1 and TRBJ1-2, with 7 positions matching TRBD1. Germline V gives CDR1 SQVTM, CDR2 ANQGSEA. Trimming at V came to 5 bases and at J to 3 bases, leaving 9 bases not matched to a gene. CDR3 length equals 14 residues. The CDR3 spells CSVRKTGLDYGYTF. CDR3 bases: TGCAGCGTTCGAAAGACAGGGCTAGACTATGGCTACACCTTC.

This clonotype was detected many times. This chain connects TRBV4-3 to TRBJ1-2, with D possibly TRBD1 on 6 matching bases. The CDR3 spans 14 residues. V dropped 0 bases and J dropped 8 bases, with 13 bases sitting between them. The germline gives CDR1 LGHNA, CDR2 YSLEER. The CDR3 DNA sequence: TGCGCCAGCAGCCAAGATTGGGGGGCCCGAGGCTACACCTTC. Its translation: CASSQDWGARGYTF.